The 8 T cell receptor beta chains below come from one sample, sequenced in a study of CXCR3-negative and CXCR3-positive naive CD8 T cells. The libraries of TRB cDNA were constructed through 5' RACE using UMI labels. TCRdb reanalyzed the 5' RACE reads and collapses them to one entry per CDR3 protein, without DNA. The repertoire table contains tens of thousands of distinct CDR3 sequences. Sample: naive CXCR3- CD8+ T cells from blood. Subset denoted: CD45RO-CCR7+CD27+CD95- naive CD8+ T cells lacking CXCR3 (TNR3-). The receptors originated from a human donor in good health. Some clones in this sample may be carry-over from other donors' samples.

Here the CDR3 reads CASSLSRTSGYNEQFF. The V gene is TRBV18, the J gene TRBJ2-1; the TCRdb D gene call, TRBD2, has no DNA to confirm it. This CDR3 comprises 16 residues. Germline lookup yields CDR1 KGHSH and CDR2 LQKENI.

The rearrangement uses TRBV15 and TRBJ2-1; as DNA is missing, the TRBD1 call by TCRdb cannot be tested. Germline CDR1 and CDR2: LNHNV and YYDKDF (reference sequence). The CDR3 runs 15 residues. The CDR3 loop is CATSRNRGPYNEQFF. The variable domain in full, with the rest retrieved from reference TRBV15 and TRBJ2-1, is DAMVIQNPRYQVTQFGKPVTLSCSQTLNHNVMYWYQQKSSQAPKLLFHYYDKDFNNEADTPDNFQSRRPNTSFCFLDIRSPGLGDTAMYLCATSRNRGPYNEQFFGPGTRLTVL.

V is TRBV20-1 and J is TRBJ1-1; as DNA is missing, the TRBD1 call by TCRdb cannot be tested. This CDR3 has 11 amino acids. Germline CDR1 DFQATT, CDR2 SNEGSKA (reference sequence). The CDR3 here is CSAPLIGEAFF.

This chain joins TRBV27 and TRBJ1-1. The CDR3 contains 15 residues. Germline V gives CDR1 MNHEY, CDR2 SMNVEV (reference sequence). This chain's CDR3 is CASRGGLTLNTEAFF.

The chain links TRBV7-9 to TRBJ2-5; TCRdb picks TRBD1, but there is no DNA to check that call. The CDR3 covers 15 residues. Germline values: CDR1 SEHNR, CDR2 FQNEAQ (reference sequence). CDR3 sequence reads: CASSLDGQTGETQYF.

CDR3 sequence reads: CSVLGTGEKLFF. This chain uses TRBV29-1 with TRBJ1-4; TCRdb's D call of TRBD1 is untestable without DNA. Germline lookup yields CDR1 SQVTM and CDR2 ANQGSEA. The CDR3 contains 12 residues.

The chain links TRBV2 to TRBJ2-1; TCRdb reports TRBD1, a call that lacks DNA to check it against. The CDR3 contains 11 residues. CDR1 is SNHLY and CDR2 is FYNNEI in the germline V gene. This CDR3 reads CAKTTDNEQFF.

J is TRBJ2-2 and V is TRBV20-1; as DNA is missing, the TRBD1 call by TCRdb cannot be tested. From germline, CDR1 is DFQATT and CDR2 SNEGSKA (reference sequence). The CDR3 has 14 residues. The CDR3 sequence: CSAADRENTGELFF.